The source of this T cell receptor (beta chain) is a study of shared clonotypes between healthy human individuals. A note on this clone: Its matching antigen is unknown. Other DNA sequences of this sample code for an identical CDR3.

The V and J ends lost 5 bases and 4 bases respectively, with 9 bases between them. The CDR3 spans 13 residues. Germline lookup yields CDR1 SEHNR and CDR2 FQNEAQ (reference sequence). Several immunoSEQ 96-well plates shared each subset's DNA, each plate a replicate. The table came from immunoSEQ multiplex PCR; TCRdb's copy has only in-frame clones and leaves some out. The sample yields some 1 million clones, more than 60% seen once. Study results and limitations: Unshared clonotypes carried lower generation probabilities than those common to all four donors.

Sequencing input: memory CD4+ T cells sorted from blood. As to subset: CD45RA-negative fraction. This chain links TRBV7-9 with TRBJ2-1; unclear D gene. This receptor was taken from a man in his late teens or twenties in good health. The CDR3 protein is CASSGTAYNEQFF. The CDR3 DNA is TGTGCCAGCAGCGGTACAGCTTACAATGAGCAGTTCTTC.